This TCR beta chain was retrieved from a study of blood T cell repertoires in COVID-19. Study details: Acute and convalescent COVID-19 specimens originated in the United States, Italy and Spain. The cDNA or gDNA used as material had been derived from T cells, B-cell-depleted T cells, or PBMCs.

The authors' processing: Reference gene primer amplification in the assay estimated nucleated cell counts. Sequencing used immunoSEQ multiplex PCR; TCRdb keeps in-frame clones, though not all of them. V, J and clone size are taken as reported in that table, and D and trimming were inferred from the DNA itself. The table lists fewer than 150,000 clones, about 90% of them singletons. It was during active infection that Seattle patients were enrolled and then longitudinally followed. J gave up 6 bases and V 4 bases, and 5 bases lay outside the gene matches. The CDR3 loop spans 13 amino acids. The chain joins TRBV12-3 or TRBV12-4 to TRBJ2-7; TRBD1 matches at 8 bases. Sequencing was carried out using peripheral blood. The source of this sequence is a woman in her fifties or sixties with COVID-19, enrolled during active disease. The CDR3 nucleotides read TGTGCCAGCAGTTCAGGACAGGGCCGCGAGCAGTACTTC. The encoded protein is CASSSGQGREQYF.